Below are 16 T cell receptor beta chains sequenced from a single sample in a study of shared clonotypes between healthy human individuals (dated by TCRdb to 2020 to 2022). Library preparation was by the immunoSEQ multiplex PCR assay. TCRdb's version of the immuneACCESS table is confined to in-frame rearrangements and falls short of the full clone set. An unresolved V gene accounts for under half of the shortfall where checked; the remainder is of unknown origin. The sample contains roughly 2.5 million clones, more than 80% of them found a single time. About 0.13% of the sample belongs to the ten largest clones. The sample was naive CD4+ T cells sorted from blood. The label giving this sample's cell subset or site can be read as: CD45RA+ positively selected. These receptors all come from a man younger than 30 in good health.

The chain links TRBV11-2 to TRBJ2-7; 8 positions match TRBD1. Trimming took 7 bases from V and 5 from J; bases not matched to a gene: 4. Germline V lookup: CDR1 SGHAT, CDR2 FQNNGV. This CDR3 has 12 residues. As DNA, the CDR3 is TGTGCCAGCACCACAGGGGGAAACGAGCAGTACTTC. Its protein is CASTTGGNEQYF.

CDR3 DNA sequence: TGTGCCAGTAAGTCCGGGGGGGACTCCTACAATGAGCAGTTCTTC. Translated: CASKSGGDSYNEQFF. The gene calls are TRBV19 and TRBJ2-1, with 8 bases aligning to TRBD2. The V gene end was trimmed by 7 bases and the J gene end by 0 bases; junction bases not matched to a gene: 5. The CDR3 contains 15 residues. Germline CDR1 is LNHDA and CDR2 is SQIVND (reference sequence).

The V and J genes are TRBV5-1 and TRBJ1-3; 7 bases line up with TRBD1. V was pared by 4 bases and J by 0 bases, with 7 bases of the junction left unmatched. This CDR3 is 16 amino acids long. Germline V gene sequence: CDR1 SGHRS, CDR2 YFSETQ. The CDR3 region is CASSLGQLSSGNTIYF. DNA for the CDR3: TGCGCCAGCAGCCTGGGACAGCTCTCCTCTGGAAACACCATATATTTT.

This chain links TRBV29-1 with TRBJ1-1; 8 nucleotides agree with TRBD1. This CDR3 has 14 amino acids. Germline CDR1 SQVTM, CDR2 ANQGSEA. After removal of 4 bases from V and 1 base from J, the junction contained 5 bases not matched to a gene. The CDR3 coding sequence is TGCAGCGTTGGATTTACAGGGGGGAACACTGAAGCTTTCTTT. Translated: CSVGFTGGNTEAFF.

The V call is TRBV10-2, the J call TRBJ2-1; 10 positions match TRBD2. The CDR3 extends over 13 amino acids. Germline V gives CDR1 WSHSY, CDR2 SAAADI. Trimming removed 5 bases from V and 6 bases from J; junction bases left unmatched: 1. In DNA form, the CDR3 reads TGCGCCAGCAGTATAGCGGGAGGCAATGAGCAGTTCTTC. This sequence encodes CASSIAGGNEQFF.

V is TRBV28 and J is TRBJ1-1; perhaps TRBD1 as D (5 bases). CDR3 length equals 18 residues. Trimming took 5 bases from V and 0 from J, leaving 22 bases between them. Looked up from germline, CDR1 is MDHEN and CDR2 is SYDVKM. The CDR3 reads CASSPDGPGRGMNTEAFF. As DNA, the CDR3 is TGTGCCAGCAGTCCCGACGGACCGGGAAGGGGAATGAACACTGAAGCTTTCTTT.

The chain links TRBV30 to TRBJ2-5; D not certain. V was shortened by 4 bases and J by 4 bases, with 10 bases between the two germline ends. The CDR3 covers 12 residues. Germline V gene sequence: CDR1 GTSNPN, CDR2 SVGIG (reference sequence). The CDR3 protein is CAWTGQGETQYF. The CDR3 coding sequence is TGTGCCTGGACGGGTCAAGGAGAGACCCAGTACTTC. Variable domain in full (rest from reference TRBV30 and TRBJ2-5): SQTIHQWPATLVQPVGSPLSLECTVEGTSNPNLYWYRQAAGRGLQLLFYSVGIGQISSEVPQNLSASRPQDRQFILSSKKLLLSDSGFYLCAWTGQGETQYFGPGTRLLVL.

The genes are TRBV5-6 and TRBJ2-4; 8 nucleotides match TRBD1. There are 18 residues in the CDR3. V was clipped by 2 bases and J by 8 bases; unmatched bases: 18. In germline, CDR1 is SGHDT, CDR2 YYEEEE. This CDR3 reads CASSLVGQGFKLRDIQYF. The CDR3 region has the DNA TGTGCCAGCAGCTTAGTAGGACAGGGTTTTAAGCTTCGAGACATTCAGTACTTC. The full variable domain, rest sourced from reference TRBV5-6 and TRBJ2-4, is DAGVTQSPTHLIKTRGQQVTLRCSPKSGHDTVSWYQQALGQGPQFIFQYYEEEERQRGNFPDRFSGHQFPNYSSELNVNALLLGDSALYLCASSLVGQGFKLRDIQYFGAGTRLSVL.

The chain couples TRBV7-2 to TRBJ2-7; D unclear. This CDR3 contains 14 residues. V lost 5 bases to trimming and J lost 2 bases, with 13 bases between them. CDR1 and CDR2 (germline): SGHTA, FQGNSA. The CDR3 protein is CASSLREGTYEQYF. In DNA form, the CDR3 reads TGTGCCAGCAGCCTTCGCGAAGGCACCTACGAGCAGTACTTC.

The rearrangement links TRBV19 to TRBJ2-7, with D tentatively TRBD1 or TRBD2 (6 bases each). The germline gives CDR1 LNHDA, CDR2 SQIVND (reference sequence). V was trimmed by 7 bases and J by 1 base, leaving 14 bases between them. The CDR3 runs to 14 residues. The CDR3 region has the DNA TGTGCCAGTATGCCCAGGGGAGGTTCCTACGAGCAGTACTTC. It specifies CASMPRGGSYEQYF. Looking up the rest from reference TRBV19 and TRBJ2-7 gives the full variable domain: DGGITQSPKYLFRKEGQNVTLSCEQNLNHDAMYWYRQDPGQGLRLIYYSQIVNDFQKGDIAEGYSVSREKKESFPLTVTSAQKNPTAFYLCASMPRGGSYEQYFGPGTRLTVT.

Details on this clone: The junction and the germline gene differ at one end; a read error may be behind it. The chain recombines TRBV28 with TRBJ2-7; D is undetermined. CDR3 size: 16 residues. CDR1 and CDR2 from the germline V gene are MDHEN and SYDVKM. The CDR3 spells CASSLFSWASSFEQYF. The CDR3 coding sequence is TGTGCCAGCAGTTTATTTTCTTGGGCCTCCTCCTTCGAGCAGTACTTC.

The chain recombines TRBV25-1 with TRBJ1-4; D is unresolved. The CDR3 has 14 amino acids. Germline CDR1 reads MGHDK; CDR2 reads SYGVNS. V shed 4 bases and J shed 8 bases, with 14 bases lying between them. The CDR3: CASSVATTSEKLFF. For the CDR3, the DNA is TGTGCCAGCAGTGTTGCCACAACCTCCGAAAAACTGTTTTTT.

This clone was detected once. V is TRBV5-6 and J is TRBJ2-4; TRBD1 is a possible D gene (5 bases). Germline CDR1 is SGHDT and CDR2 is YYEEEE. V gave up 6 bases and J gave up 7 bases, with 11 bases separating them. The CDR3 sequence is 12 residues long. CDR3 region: CASTLAGNIQYF. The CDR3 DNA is TGTGCCAGCACCCTCGCAGGGAACATTCAGTACTTC.

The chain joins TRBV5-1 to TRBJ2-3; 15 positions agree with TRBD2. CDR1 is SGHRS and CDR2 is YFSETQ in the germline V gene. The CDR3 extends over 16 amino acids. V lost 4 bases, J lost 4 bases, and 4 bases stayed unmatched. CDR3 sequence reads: CASSPGLAGGADTQYF. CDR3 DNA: TGCGCCAGCAGCCCCGGACTAGCGGGAGGGGCAGATACGCAGTATTTT.

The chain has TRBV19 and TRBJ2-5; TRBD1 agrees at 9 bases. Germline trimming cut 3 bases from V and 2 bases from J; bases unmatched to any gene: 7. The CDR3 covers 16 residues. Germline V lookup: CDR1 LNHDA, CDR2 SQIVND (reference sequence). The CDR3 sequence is CASSINSGQGQETQYF. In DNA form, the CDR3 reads TGTGCCAGTAGTATTAACTCGGGACAGGGACAAGAGACCCAGTACTTC.

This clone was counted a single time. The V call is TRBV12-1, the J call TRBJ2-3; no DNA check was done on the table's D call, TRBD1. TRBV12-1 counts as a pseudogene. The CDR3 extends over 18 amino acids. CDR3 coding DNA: TGTGCCAGCAGCTTCCTTGGAGACACAGGGGAAGGCACAGATACGCAGTATTTT. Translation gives CASSFLGDTGEGTDTQYF.